The text below deals with one T cell receptor (beta chain). Its specificity is not known. Sequencing was performed with immunoSEQ multiplex PCR; in TCRdb, only in-frame clones are kept and a portion is missing. The table includes roughly 70,000 clones, 70% to 90% detected once. The source of the sample is a study of T cell responses to AZD1222 COVID-19 vaccine. Study observations and caveats: Across spike, vaccine-associated CD4 TCRs were found, dominant at 160-218 and 743-854. Epitopes outside B.1.351 and B.1.1.7 mutated regions reportedly drew nearly half of spike TCRs.

The material was peripheral blood, obtained 28 days after the second AZD1222 dose. The source of this sequence is an adult who received the AZD1222 COVID-19 vaccine.

CDR3: CASSGHWGGELFF. The CDR3 DNA sequence: TGCGCCAGCAGTGGACACTGGGGCGGGGAGCTGTTTTTT. This chain connects TRBV10-1 to TRBJ2-2; no clear D gene. The CDR3 sequence is 13 residues long. The germline V gene has CDR1 WNHNN and CDR2 SYGVQD (reference sequence). Between the trimmed V and J ends, which lost 4 bases and 7 bases, there was a span of 10 bases.